Listed here is a single T cell receptor (beta chain). The target antigen is unknown. V shed 2 bases and J 3 bases; nucleotides not matched to a gene: 1. Germline V gene lookup returns CDR1 ENHRY and CDR2 SYGVKD. This CDR3 comprises 15 residues. Clones were read by immunoSEQ multiplex PCR, and TCRdb kept only the in-frame ones, dropping some. Of tens of thousands of clones listed, roughly 90% were seen once; the top ten hold 9.7%. The sample belongs to a study of PD-1 blockade in classical Hodgkin lymphoma. Study-wide findings and caveats: It was among complete responders that baseline diversity resembled that of newly diagnosed patients. Diversity in CD4+ TCRs, unlike that measured in CD8+ TCRs, had risen significantly by C4D1.

Following autologous stem cell transplantation, relapse occurred in every patient, and exposure to brentuximab vedotin varied. Complete response, partial response or progressive disease constituted the best response categories observed. This clonotype originated in a human donor with classical Hodgkin lymphoma. The sample was peripheral blood mononuclear cells (PBMCs), taken at baseline. The gene calls are TRBV10-3 and TRBJ2-1; 10 bases are shared with TRBD2. This chain's CDR3 is CAISEGLAVYNEQFF. CDR3 bases: TGTGCCATCAGTGAGGGACTAGCGGTCTACAATGAGCAGTTCTTC.